This TCR beta chain was sequenced in a study of cytomegalovirus exposure and HLA in healthy donors. General observations from the study: Among donors in an Asian-associated ancestry cluster, a later analysis reportedly found fewer N-insertions than the roughly 670-donor mean. Reportedly, HLA-A and HLA-B alleles of most subjects were accurately predicted from TCR beta. Productive status was seen about 90% or about 30% of the time for most TCR beta V segments in an earlier analysis.

Trimming removed 2 bases from V and 7 bases from J, with 9 bases in between. Germline CDR1 DFQATT, CDR2 SNEGSKA (reference sequence). This CDR3 is built from 11 residues. Primers included in the PCR were 60 Vbeta and 13 Jbeta primers. Data came from immunoSEQ multiplex PCR; TCRdb stores just in-frame clones and leaves some out. Of roughly 280,000 clones listed, 65% to 85% are singletons. Nominally healthy donors were sampled, though unrecorded immune exposures were likely. The sample holds one count of this clone. What it binds is unknown. The chain has TRBV20-1 and TRBJ2-7, with D possibly TRBD2 on 5 matching bases. The TCR sequence derives from a female donor in good health and CMV-seronegative. Sequenced material: PBMCs. The CDR3 reads CSARSSGEQYF. CDR3 coding DNA: TGCAGTGCTAGAAGCAGCGGAGAGCAGTACTTC.